The 9 T cell receptor beta chains below come from one sample, sequenced in a study of blood T cells in healthy people across ages. With a J-beta primer mix and a sample-barcoded 5' primer, a second PCR ran about 6 to 11 cycles. TCRdb re-called the 5' RACE reads with MiXCR, one entry per CDR3 protein. The sample yields 1.5 million to 2 million distinct CDR3 sequences, approximately 39% seen once. Sequenced: blood. These receptors originate from a human donor in good health.

The V gene is TRBV5-1, the J gene TRBJ2-3, with D tentatively TRBD1 (6 bases). CDR3 length equals 16 residues. Germline V gives CDR1 SGHRS, CDR2 YFSETQ. Trimming stripped 4 bases from V and 0 bases from J, with 15 bases between. CDR3 region: CASSRGQQSSTDTQYF. CDR3 DNA sequence: TGCGCCAGCAGCCGCGGACAGCAATCTAGCACAGATACGCAGTATTTT.

The gene calls are TRBV24-1 and TRBJ2-5; the match to TRBD1 covers 9 bases. CDR1 is KGHDR, CDR2 SFDVKD, per germline. The CDR3 loop spans 15 amino acids. With 4 bases clipped from V and 4 bases from J, the junction kept 6 bases outside the gene matches. The CDR3 loop is CATSDPTGGAETQYF. CDR3 nucleotide sequence: TGTGCCACCAGTGACCCCACAGGGGGCGCAGAGACCCAGTACTTC.

This clonotype was counted a few times. The chain links TRBV4-1 to TRBJ2-7; 8 nucleotides line up with TRBD1. The germline CDR1 and CDR2 sequences are MGHRA and YSYEKL. The J segment lost 4 bases and the V segment lost 1 base, leaving 12 bases of the junction unmatched. The CDR3 consists of 17 residues. The CDR3 nucleotides read TGCGCCAGCAGCCAAGTTATCGGTCCAGGGGGCGGGTACGAGCAGTACTTC. This translates into CASSQVIGPGGGYEQYF.

The chain combines TRBV29-1 with TRBJ1-4; perhaps TRBD1 as D (5 bases). This CDR3 comprises 13 residues. Germline CDR1 SQVTM, CDR2 ANQGSEA. Trimming left V 7 bases short and J 7 bases short, with 16 bases between. CDR3 nucleotide sequence: TGCAGCGCCCAGGGAGGTCAGGGTGAAAAACTGTTTTTT. Encoded protein: CSAQGGQGEKLFF.

The V gene is TRBV12-3 or TRBV12-4, the J gene TRBJ2-5; the D gene is possibly TRBD1 (6 bases). Trimming shortened V by 6 bases and J by 6 bases, and 20 bases separated the two germline ends. The CDR3 loop spans 15 amino acids. This chain's CDR3 is CASSPRQVLEKTQYF. As DNA, the CDR3 is TGTGCCAGCAGCCCGCGACAGGTACTCGAAAAGACCCAGTACTTC.

The V call is TRBV4-1, the J call TRBJ2-5; 8 bases map to TRBD1. Germline V lookup: CDR1 MGHRA, CDR2 YSYEKL. The junction had 10 bases not matched to a gene; V was cut back by 3 bases and J by 4 bases. The CDR3 sequence is 16 residues long. The chain's CDR3 is CASSHPGQGSRETQYF. The CDR3, as DNA: TGCGCCAGCAGCCACCCCGGACAGGGATCGCGAGAGACCCAGTACTTC.

Turning to this clonotype: A junction boundary mismatches the germline segment, possibly from a read error. V usage is TRBV20-1 and J usage is TRBJ1-1; D call uncertain. The CDR3 extends over 15 amino acids. The germline V gene encodes CDR1 DFQATT and CDR2 SNEGSKA (reference sequence). CDR3 region: CNARDLTEMNTEAFF. The CDR3 DNA sequence: TGCAATGCTAGAGATCTTACGGAAATGAACACTGAAGCTTTCTTT.

The genes are TRBV6-2 or TRBV6-3 and TRBJ2-1, with D possibly being TRBD2 (5 bases). Per germline, CDR1 MNHEY and CDR2 SVGEGT. Trimming left V 2 bases short and J 12 bases short, with 17 bases between. The CDR3 length is 14 residues. CDR3 in DNA: TGTGCCAGCAGTTACGCCGGGAACAACAGAGCGCAGTTCTTC. It is translated as CASSYAGNNRAQFF.

This chain uses TRBV20-1 with TRBJ2-1; 8 bases fit TRBD2. Germline CDR1 is DFQATT and CDR2 is SNEGSKA (reference sequence). The CDR3 runs 14 residues. V was pared by 7 bases and J by 9 bases, with 14 bases of the junction left unmatched. The chain's CDR3 is CSVHSRGTSGEQFF. DNA for the CDR3: TGCAGTGTTCACTCCAGAGGGACTAGTGGTGAGCAGTTCTTC.